This T cell receptor beta chain was recovered during a study of identical twins. V was cut by 4 bases and J by 3 bases, with 6 bases left in between. This CDR3 has 11 residues. Germline lookup yields CDR1 SQVTM and CDR2 ANQGSEA. Study results and limitations: Model-predicted out-of-frame TCR alpha sharing fell below observed values in monozygotic twins.

Notes on this clonotype: The antigen remains unidentified.

TCRdb independently ran MiXCR on the 5' RACE reads; one entry per CDR3 protein. The sample yields about 200,000 distinct CDR3 sequences, around 9.6% seen once. Sequenced: memory (CD45RO+) T cells sorted from blood. The TCR originated in a woman between 18 and 30 years old in good health. The V call is TRBV29-1, the J call TRBJ1-1; D not resolved. CDR3 loop: CSVVRDTEAFF. CDR3 bases: TGCAGCGTTGTTAGGGACACTGAAGCTTTCTTT.